The subject of this entry is one T cell receptor (beta chain). What it binds is unknown. The CDR3 covers 14 residues. Germline CDR1 reads KGHSH; CDR2 reads LQKENI. V shed 4 bases and J shed 3 bases, with 13 bases lying between them. Both 60 Vbeta primers and 13 Jbeta primers went into the PCR. Assay used: immunoSEQ multiplex PCR; TCRdb lists only in-frame clones, some missing. This sample lists approximately 110,000 clones; its ten largest clones have over 0.8%. This specimen comes from a study of cytomegalovirus exposure and HLA in healthy donors. Whole-study results and caveats: Using the classifier, cytomegalovirus status was reportedly diagnosed with high specificity and sensitivity. TCR beta sequences reportedly predicted most subjects' HLA-A and HLA-B alleles accurately. In a later analysis, at a false discovery rate of 0.05, under 20,000 TCR beta sequences matched HLA alleles. Some TCR beta chains (about 170 of them) were listed as cytomegalovirus-associated.

The V gene is TRBV18, the J gene TRBJ2-7, with a possible D match to TRBD1 (5 bases). This clonotype was sampled from a man aged 18-30 years in good health and CMV-seronegative. The material sequenced was PBMCs. The CDR3 DNA is TGTGCCAGCTCACGCTCCAGGGATAACTACGAGCAGTACTTC. It translates to CASSRSRDNYEQYF. Supplemented by reference TRBV18 and TRBJ2-7, the full variable domain reads NAGVMQNPRHLVRRRGQEARLRCSPMKGHSHVYWYRQLPEEGLKFMVYLQKENIIDESGMPKERFSAEFPKEGPSILRIQQVVRGDSAAYFCASSRSRDNYEQYFGPGTRLTVT.